This T cell receptor beta chain was observed in a study of control samples from healthy donors and cancer patients. Per germline, CDR1 SGHDT and CDR2 YYEEEE. The CDR3 sequence is 15 residues long. The V gene end was trimmed by 5 bases and the J gene end by 2 bases; junction bases not matched to a gene: 10. Profiling relied on immunoSEQ multiplex PCR, and the TCRdb table lists in-frame clones only, not all of them. The repertoire holds over 110,000 clones, roughly 92% seen once, with approximately 11% in the top ten. This chain links TRBV5-6 with TRBJ2-7, with TRBD1 identical over 7 bases. Sequenced sample: blood. The clonotype comes from a man aged 25 to 40 in good health. The CDR3 sequence: CASRYLAGGPYEQYF. CDR3 nucleotide sequence: TGTGCCAGCAGATATCTAGCAGGGGGTCCCTACGAGCAGTACTTC.